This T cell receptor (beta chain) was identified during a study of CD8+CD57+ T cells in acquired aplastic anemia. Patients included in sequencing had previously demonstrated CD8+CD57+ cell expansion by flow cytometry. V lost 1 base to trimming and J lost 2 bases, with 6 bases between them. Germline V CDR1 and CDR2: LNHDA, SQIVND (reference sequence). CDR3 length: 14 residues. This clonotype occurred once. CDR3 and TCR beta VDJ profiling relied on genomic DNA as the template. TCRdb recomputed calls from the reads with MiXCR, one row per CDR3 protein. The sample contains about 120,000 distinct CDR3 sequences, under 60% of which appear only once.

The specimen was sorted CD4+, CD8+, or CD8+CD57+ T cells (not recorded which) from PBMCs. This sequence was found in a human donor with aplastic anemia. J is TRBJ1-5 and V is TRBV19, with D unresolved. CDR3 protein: CASSIVTGNQPQHF. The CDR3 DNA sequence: TGTGCCAGTAGTATAGTCACGGGCAATCAGCCCCAGCATTTT.